Listed here is a single T cell receptor beta chain. The data stem from a study of T cell changes during pregnancy in multiple sclerosis. TCRdb's table, derived via immunoSEQ multiplex PCR, lists solely in-frame clones and lacks some. The sample includes around 44,000 clones, about 88% seen only once; the top ten take more than 0.95%. Per the germline V gene, CDR1 is SGHNT and CDR2 is YENEEA. Trimming left V 5 bases short and J 2 bases short, with 10 bases between. The CDR3 has 13 residues. This sequence was found in a female donor with multiple sclerosis, enrolled in a pregnancy study. This sample comprised CD4+ T cells from peripheral blood mononuclear cells, obtained in the second trimester of pregnancy. V usage is TRBV11-3 and J usage is TRBJ2-7; D possibly corresponds to TRBD2 (5 bases). CDR3 nucleotide sequence: TGTGCCAGCAGCCCTACGGGGACCTACGAGCAGTACTTC. Translation: CASSPTGTYEQYF.